Listed below are T cell receptor beta chains from one sample, sequenced in a study of T cells in Graves' hyperthyroidism and ophthalmopathy. TCRdb analysed the multiplex PCR reads with MiXCR anew, one entry per CDR3 protein. Of about 560,000 distinct CDR3 sequences in the sample, roughly 14% were seen once. The sequenced sample consisted of blood. The receptors were sampled from a young woman with Graves' hyperthyroidism. CDR3s include the opening cysteine and the closing phenylalanine or tryptophan. Each record gives: clone size, V gene, D gene, J gene, CDR3 protein, CDR3 DNA. D genes are given only for firm matches. Some rows mark clone size as missing; the rest say once, few, many or name a class of expanded clone.

>few|TRBV18|NA|TRBJ1-1
CASSPQEGSTEAFF
TGTGCCAGCTCACCACAGGAGGGGAGCACTGAAGCTTTCTTT
>many|TRBV12-3/TRBV12-4|NA|TRBJ2-7
CASSLEASYEQYF
TGTGCCAGCAGTCTGGAGGCCTCCTACGAGCAGTACTTC
>NA|TRBV29-1|NA|TRBJ2-5
CSVESAAPRGTQYF
TGCAGCGTTGAGTCGGCAGCTCCAAGGGGGACCCAGTACTTC
>NA|TRBV9|TRBD2|TRBJ2-4
CASSRRGGSWDIQYF
TGTGCCAGCAGCCGCCGGGGGGGCAGTTGGGACATTCAGTACTTC
>NA|TRBV10-3|NA|TRBJ2-7
CAISESKGSSYEQYF
TGTGCCATCAGTGAGTCGAAGGGGAGCTCCTACGAGCAGTACTTC
>NA|TRBV9|TRBD2|TRBJ2-3
CASSARLADSTDTQYF
TGTGCCAGCAGCGCTCGACTAGCGGATAGCACAGATACGCAGTATTTT
>NA|TRBV6-1|TRBD1|TRBJ2-7
CASSSFDRGNYEQYF
TGTGCCAGCAGTTCATTTGACAGGGGCAACTACGAGCAGTACTTC
>NA|TRBV7-9|NA|TRBJ2-2
CASSPNLGELFF
TGTGCCAGCAGCCCCAACCTCGGGGAGCTGTTTTTT
>many|TRBV7-3|NA|TRBJ2-7
CASSFRDGNEQYF
TGTGCCAGCAGCTTCCGGGACGGAAACGAGCAGTACTTC
>NA|TRBV3-1|TRBD2|TRBJ2-2
CASSQGIGGSPIGGAGELFF
TGTGCCAGCAGCCAAGGGATCGGCGGGAGTCCGATCGGAGGGGCCGGGGAGCTGTTTTTT
>NA|TRBV7-3|TRBD2|TRBJ2-1
CASSPRSGSEQFF
TGTGCCAGCAGTCCGCGTAGCGGGAGCGAGCAGTTCTTC
>NA|TRBV19|NA|TRBJ2-2
CASSIREAAGRNTGELFF
TGTGCCAGTAGTATACGTGAAGCTGCGGGGCGGAACACCGGGGAGCTGTTTTTT
>few|TRBV27|NA|TRBJ2-1
CASSPSREFSYNEQFF
TGTGCCAGCAGTCCATCCAGGGAGTTCTCCTACAATGAGCAGTTCTTC
>NA|TRBV4-2|NA|TRBJ2-2
CASSQVWNTGELFF
TGTGCCAGCAGCCAAGTTTGGAACACCGGGGAGCTGTTTTTT
>many|TRBV7-6|NA|TRBJ2-7
CASSSNPSYEQYF
TGTGCCAGCAGCTCGAATCCCTCCTACGAGCAGTACTTC
>few|TRBV18|TRBD2|TRBJ2-7
CASSPRAGLAGAYEQYF
TGTGCCAGCTCACCACGGGCCGGACTAGCGGGAGCCTACGAGCAGTACTTC
>many|TRBV6-1|TRBD1|TRBJ2-7
CASSRGQEGLTYEQYF
TGTGCCAGCAGCCGGGGACAGGAAGGCTTGACCTACGAGCAGTACTTC
>few|TRBV18|TRBD2|TRBJ2-7
CASSPSLAGLYEQYF
TGTGCCAGCTCACCATCGCTAGCGGGACTCTACGAGCAGTACTTC
>NA|TRBV28|NA|TRBJ1-6
CASSLVTGYSSPLHF
TGTGCCAGCAGTTTGGTTACAGGGTATAGCTCACCCCTCCACTTT
>few|TRBV9|TRBD2|TRBJ2-7
CASSVGLAGVLYEQYF
TGTGCCAGCAGCGTAGGACTAGCGGGAGTATTGTACGAGCAGTACTTC
>many|TRBV30|NA|TRBJ2-5
CAWRSNQETQYF
TGTGCCTGGAGGAGCAATCAAGAGACCCAGTACTTC
>NA|TRBV3-1|NA|TRBJ2-3
CASSEVGRAELTDTQYF
TGTGCCAGCAGCGAAGTGGGAAGAGCGGAACTAACAGATACGCAGTATTTT
>NA|TRBV28|NA|TRBJ2-7
CASSLSQSYEQCF
TGTGCCAGCAGTTTATCCCAGTCCTACGAGCAGTGCTTC
>NA|TRBV29-1|NA|TRBJ2-7
CSVEGTDSYEQYF
TGCAGCGTTGAAGGTACAGACTCATACGAGCAGTACTTC
>many|TRBV3-1|TRBD2|TRBJ2-1
CASSQGAGVINEQFF
TGTGCCAGCAGCCAAGGAGCGGGAGTGATCAATGAGCAGTTCTTC
>NA|TRBV27|NA|TRBJ2-2
CASSLIVGELFF
TGTGCCAGCAGTTTAATAGTCGGGGAGCTGTTTTTT
>NA|TRBV18|TRBD2|TRBJ2-1
CASSQRISGILVNEQFF
TGTGCCAGCTCACAACGAATTAGCGGGATCCTTGTCAATGAGCAGTTCTTC
>NA|TRBV20-1|NA|TRBJ2-1
CSAQPPGRNEQFF
TGCAGTGCCCAACCCCCCGGTCGTAATGAGCAGTTCTTC
>many|TRBV27|TRBD2|TRBJ2-5
CASSLMPQAGGPETQYF
TGTGCCAGCAGTTTAATGCCGCAAGCGGGAGGGCCGGAGACCCAGTACTTC
>NA|TRBV12-5|NA|TRBJ2-1
CASGLGHLNNNEQFF
TGTGCTAGTGGTCTGGGGCACCTCAATAACAATGAGCAGTTCTTC
>few|TRBV4-3|NA|TRBJ2-3
CASSQNSPTDTQYF
TGCGCCAGCAGCCAAAACTCACCCACAGATACGCAGTATTTT
>many|TRBV28|NA|TRBJ2-7
CASSLVGSDYYYEQYF
TGTGCCAGCAGTTTGGTCGGGTCCGACTACTACTACGAGCAGTACTTC
>few|TRBV6-1|TRBD2|TRBJ2-4
CASRPSGSGAKNIQYF
TGTGCCAGCAGGCCCAGCGGGAGTGGGGCCAAAAACATTCAGTACTTC
>many|TRBV12-3/TRBV12-4|TRBD2|TRBJ2-2
CASSPQTSVNTGELFF
TGTGCCAGCAGCCCTCAGACTAGCGTCAACACCGGGGAGCTGTTTTTT
>many|TRBV27|TRBD2|TRBJ2-2
CASSIQKPGLAGSPNTGELFF
TGTGCCAGCAGTATTCAAAAACCGGGACTAGCGGGGTCCCCGAACACCGGGGAGCTGTTTTTT
>NA|TRBV7-9|NA|TRBJ2-7
CASSYRAYEQYF
TGTGCCAGCAGCTACCGGGCCTACGAGCAGTACTTC
>few|TRBV27|TRBD1|TRBJ2-5
CASRSTGQETQYF
TGTGCCAGCAGGTCGACAGGGCAAGAGACCCAGTACTTC
>few|TRBV7-9|NA|TRBJ2-7
CASSLTVAEQYF
TGTGCCAGCAGCCTAACAGTCGCCGAGCAGTACTTC
>many|TRBV27|TRBD1|TRBJ2-7
CASSMTGFVPYEQYF
TGTGCCAGCAGTATGACAGGGTTCGTACCCTACGAGCAGTACTTC
>NA|TRBV19|TRBD2|TRBJ2-1
CASSKNGASGRDNEQFF
TGTGCCAGTAGTAAAAACGGGGCTAGCGGGAGGGACAATGAGCAGTTCTTC
>many|TRBV7-9|NA|TRBJ2-7
CASSWSSWWYEQYF
TGTGCCAGCAGCTGGTCGTCATGGTGGTACGAGCAGTACTTC
>many|TRBV18|TRBD2|TRBJ2-7
CASSIGGSSYEQYF
TGTGCCAGCTCTATCGGCGGGAGCTCCTACGAGCAGTACTTC
>many|TRBV20-1|TRBD1|TRBJ2-7
CSARDKDRPYEQYF
TGCAGTGCTAGGGACAAGGACAGGCCGTACGAGCAGTACTTC
>many|TRBV12-3/TRBV12-4|TRBD1|TRBJ1-5
CASSRTGTGSNQPQHF
TGTGCCAGCAGCCGAACCGGGACAGGGAGCAATCAGCCCCAGCATTTT
>many|TRBV6-1|NA|TRBJ2-7
CASSRATYEQYF
TGTGCCAGCAGCAGGGCTACCTACGAGCAGTACTTC
>many|TRBV3-1|TRBD2|TRBJ2-1
CASSQDLLAVYNEQFF
TGTGCCAGCAGCCAAGATCTACTAGCGGTTTACAATGAGCAGTTCTTC
>many|TRBV27|NA|TRBJ2-7
CASSLWTRPYEQYF
TGTGCCAGCAGTTTATGGACAAGGCCCTACGAGCAGTACTTC
>many|TRBV12-5|TRBD1|TRBJ2-7
CASGLVFLGTENYEQYF
TGTGCTAGTGGTTTGGTATTTCTAGGGACAGAAAACTACGAGCAGTACTTC
>NA|TRBV11-3|TRBD2|TRBJ2-3
CASSLGAGDRTDTQYF
TGTGCCAGCAGCTTAGGGGCGGGAGACCGTACAGATACGCAGTATTTT
>many|TRBV11-2|NA|TRBJ2-7
CASNPPGAGYEQYF
TGTGCCAGCAACCCGCCCGGAGCGGGCTACGAGCAGTACTTC
>few|TRBV2|TRBD2|TRBJ2-6
CASSERAGLWRGANVLTF
TGTGCCAGCAGTGAAAGAGCGGGACTTTGGCGGGGGGCCAACGTCCTGACTTTC
>few|TRBV5-4|NA|TRBJ2-1
CASSLPLSSYNEQFF
TGTGCCAGCAGCTTGCCGTTGAGCTCCTACAATGAGCAGTTCTTC
>many|TRBV9|NA|TRBJ2-1
CASSDRHSSYNEQFF
TGTGCCAGCAGCGACAGGCATAGCTCCTACAATGAGCAGTTCTTC